Included here is one T cell receptor beta chain sequence, with context. These data are taken from a study of blood T cells in healthy people across ages. Trimming shortened V by 2 bases and J by 7 bases, and 8 bases separated the two germline ends. This CDR3 region has 12 residues. Germline-derived CDR1 and CDR2 are SGHVS and FNYEAQ. A second PCR, run for 7 to 11 cycles, used a sample-barcoded 5' primer plus a J-beta primer mix. TCRdb independently ran MiXCR on the 5' RACE reads; one entry per CDR3 protein. The table has hundreds of thousands of distinct CDR3 sequences, over 40% seen once. The chain employs TRBV7-6 and TRBJ1-2; D unclear. This clonotype was sampled from an elderly woman in good health. The specimen was blood. CDR3 DNA: TGTGCCAGCAGCTTATATCCCATTGGCTACACCTTC. Translation gives CASSLYPIGYTF.